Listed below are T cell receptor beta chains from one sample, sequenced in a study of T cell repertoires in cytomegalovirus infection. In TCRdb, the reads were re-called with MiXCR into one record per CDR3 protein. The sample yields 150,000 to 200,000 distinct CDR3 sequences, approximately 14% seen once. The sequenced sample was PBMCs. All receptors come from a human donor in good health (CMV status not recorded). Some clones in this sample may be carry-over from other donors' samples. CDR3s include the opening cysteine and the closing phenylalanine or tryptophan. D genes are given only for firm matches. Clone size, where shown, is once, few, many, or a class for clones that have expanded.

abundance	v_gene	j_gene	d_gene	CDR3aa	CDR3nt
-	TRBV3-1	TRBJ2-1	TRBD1	CASSRRQGSYNEQFF	TGTGCCAGCAGCCGAAGACAGGGGTCCTACAATGAGCAGTTCTTC
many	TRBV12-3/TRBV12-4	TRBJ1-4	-	CASSWRATNEKLFF	TGTGCCAGCAGTTGGAGAGCAACTAATGAAAAACTGTTTTTT
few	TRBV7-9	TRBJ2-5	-	CASSSGTLEGETQYF	TGTGCCAGCAGCTCGGGGACCCTTGAAGGAGAGACCCAGTACTTC
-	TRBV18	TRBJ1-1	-	CASSPPKRNTEAFF	TGTGCCAGCTCACCACCGAAAAGGAACACTGAAGCTTTCTTT
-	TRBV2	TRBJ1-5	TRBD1	CASSSTPGQGAGDQPQHF	TGTGCCAGCAGTTCTACTCCGGGACAGGGGGCAGGAGATCAGCCCCAGCATTTT
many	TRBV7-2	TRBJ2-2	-	CASSLVGGELFF	TGTGCCAGCAGCTTAGTTGGGGGGGAGCTGTTTTTT
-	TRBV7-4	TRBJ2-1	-	CASSLAGSDEQFF	TGTGCCAGCAGCTTAGCAGGCTCCGATGAGCAGTTCTTC
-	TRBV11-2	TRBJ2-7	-	CASSLRTDISYEQYF	TGTGCCAGCAGCTTAAGGACAGATATCTCCTACGAGCAGTACTTC
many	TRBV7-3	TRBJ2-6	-	CASSLFLGSGANVLTF	TGTGCCAGCAGCTTATTTCTGGGCTCTGGGGCCAACGTCCTGACTTTC
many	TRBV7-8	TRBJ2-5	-	CASSFPLDHSQYF	TGTGCCAGCAGCTTCCCCCTTGACCACTCCCAGTACTTC
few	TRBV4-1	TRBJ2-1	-	CASSQDWMGGYNEQFF	TGCGCCAGCAGCCAAGATTGGATGGGGGGCTACAATGAGCAGTTCTTC
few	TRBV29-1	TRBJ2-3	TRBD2	CSVLASGSTDTQYF	TGCAGCGTCCTAGCTAGCGGGTCAACAGATACGCAGTATTTT
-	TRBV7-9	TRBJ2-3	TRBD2	CASSSGGWADTQYF	TGTGCCAGCAGCAGCGGGGGATGGGCAGATACGCAGTATTTT
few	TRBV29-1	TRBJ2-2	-	CSPGWDPNTGELFF	TGCAGCCCGGGATGGGACCCGAACACCGGGGAGCTGTTTTTT
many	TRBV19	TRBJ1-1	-	CASSRQRRQKETEAFF	TGTGCCAGTAGTCGCCAGCGCAGGCAGAAGGAGACTGAAGCTTTCTTT
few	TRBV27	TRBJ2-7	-	CASSLSAGISYEQYF	TGTGCCAGCAGTTTATCCGCGGGGATCTCCTACGAGCAGTACTTC